Listed here are 4 T cell receptor beta chains from one sample, sequenced in a study of read filtering for tumor transcriptome and immune sequencing. From roughly 390 ng of RNA, a library with molecular barcoded alpha/delta and beta/gamma adaptors was made. MiXCR, run by TCRdb on the reads, gives a single entry per CDR3 protein. In the table there are approximately 40,000 distinct CDR3 sequences, roughly 13% of which are singletons. The sequencing input was a population of CD138-negative cells sorted from bone marrow. The origin of the receptors is a donor at least 40 years old with multiple myeloma.

There are many counts of this clonotype. This chain uses TRBV2 with TRBJ2-1; D is unclear. V shed 6 bases and J shed 0 bases, with 15 bases lying between them. This CDR3 has 16 amino acids. The V gene's germline CDR1 is SNHLY and CDR2 FYNNEI. The DNA of the CDR3 is TGTGCCAGCAGGTCCCCTAGGATTCTCTCCTACAATGAGCAGTTCTTC. It translates to CASRSPRILSYNEQFF.

This clonotype was recorded a few times. A much bigger clone sits one base away, suggesting this may be a read error. The genes are TRBV7-9 and TRBJ2-1; no clear D gene. Germline V gene sequence: CDR1 SEHNR, CDR2 FQNEAQ (reference sequence). The CDR3 has 15 amino acids. This CDR3 reads CASSSEYLSYNGQFF. For the CDR3, the DNA is TGTGCCAGCAGCTCGGAGTACCTTTCCTACAATGGGCAGTTCTTC.

This clonotype has a count of ten or more. This chain connects TRBV5-1 to TRBJ2-1, with 11 bases matching TRBD2. Germline V gene sequence: CDR1 SGHRS, CDR2 YFSETQ. The V and J ends lost 7 bases and 4 bases, in that order; junction bases with no gene match: 4. The length of the CDR3 is 14 residues. Written as DNA, the CDR3 is TGCGCCAGCGCATCTAGCGGGGGGTACAATGAGCAGTTCTTC. It yields the protein CASASSGGYNEQFF.

This clonotype showed up just a few times. A much bigger clone sits one base away, suggesting this may be a read error. The chain carries TRBV5-1 and TRBJ1-5; D is unresolved. Germline V lookup: CDR1 SGHRS, CDR2 YFSETQ. The CDR3 has 15 residues. CDR3 sequence: CASGLDPVSNQPQHF. CDR3 DNA: TGCGCCAGCGGCTTGGATCCGGTTAGCAATCAGCCCCAGCATTTT.